Listed below are T cell receptor beta chains from one sample, sequenced in a study of technical replicates of blood from a handful of donors. The method was immunoSEQ multiplex PCR; TCRdb's version includes in-frame clones alone and lacks a portion of them. This table holds more than 90,000 clones, roughly 95% found once. Sequencing was carried out using T cells isolated from PBMCs. These receptors were obtained from a human donor in good health. The CDR3 runs from the conserved cysteine through the conserved F or W. A D gene is named only where the DNA matches it firmly. Clone size is given for some rows only: seen once, a few or many times, or a class if the clone is expanded.

.,TRBD1,TRBV27,TRBJ1-2,TGTGCCAGCAGTTTAGCCGGACAGGGTCAAGGCTACACCTTC,CASSLAGQGQGYTF
once,TRBD2,TRBV10-1,TRBJ2-3,TGCGCCAGCACTTCGGGGGGAGGCACAGATACGCAGTATTTT,CASTSGGGTDTQYF
.,TRBD2,TRBV4-1,TRBJ2-5,TGCGCCAGCAGCCAAGAAGGGATGACTAGCGGGCAAGAGACCCAGTACTTC,CASSQEGMTSGQETQYF
.,.,TRBV6-5,TRBJ2-7,TGTGCCAGCAGTTATAGCGCAGGGGAAGGCTACGAGCAGTACTTC,CASSYSAGEGYEQYF
.,.,TRBV27,TRBJ1-5,TGTGCCAGCGGCCCAGGGATACAGCCCCAGCATTTT,CASGPGIQPQHF
.,TRBD2,TRBV9,TRBJ2-1,TGTGCCAGCAGCGCCGACGGGAGGCAGAACAATGAGCAGTTCTTC,CASSADGRQNNEQFF
.,.,TRBV5-1,TRBJ2-1,TGCGCCAGCAGCTTGGACAGGTGGGGCTTCCAGGAGCAGTTCTTC,CASSLDRWGFQEQFF
.,.,TRBV27,TRBJ2-1,TGTGTCAGCAGTTTGGTCGGGAATGAGCAGTTCTTC,CVSSLVGNEQFF
.,.,TRBV19,TRBJ1-1,TGTGCCAGTAGTATAGAGAAGAGTCTAAACACTGAAGCTTTCTTT,CASSIEKSLNTEAFF
.,TRBD1,TRBV19,TRBJ1-5,TGTGCCAGTAGTATGGGGACAGGGTACAATCAGCCCCAGCATTTT,CASSMGTGYNQPQHF
.,TRBD2,TRBV2,TRBJ2-1,TGTGCCAGCCTCCGACTAGCGGGGGCAATGAGCTCCTACAATGAGCAGTTCTTC,CASLRLAGAMSSYNEQFF
.,.,TRBV29-1,TRBJ2-2,TGCAGCGTCGAACCTCTGAGCGGGGAGCTGTTTTTT,CSVEPLSGELFF
once,.,TRBV7-8,TRBJ2-5,TGTGCCAGCAGCTTAGCGGAGGGAAAGACCCAGTACTTC,CASSLAEGKTQYF
.,.,TRBV4-2,TRBJ2-5,TGTGCCAGCAGCCAAGAGGGGGGATGGCGAGAAGAGACCCAGTACTTC,CASSQEGGWREETQYF
.,.,TRBV19,TRBJ1-1,TGTGCCAGTAGTGAGTACAGGGAAATGAACACTGAAGCTTTCTTT,CASSEYREMNTEAFF
.,TRBD2,TRBV27,TRBJ2-1,TGTGCCAGCAGTTTGACTAGCGGGAGGCCAGCCTACAATGAGCAGTTCTTC,CASSLTSGRPAYNEQFF
.,.,TRBV5-4,TRBJ2-7,TGTGCCAGCAGCTCCCTGGGGAGGACCTACGAGCAGTACTTC,CASSSLGRTYEQYF
.,TRBD1,TRBV5-6,TRBJ2-7,TGTGCCAGCATACAGGGGGCCGGCTCCTACGAGCAGTACTTC,CASIQGAGSYEQYF
.,TRBD2,TRBV28,TRBJ2-1,TGTGCCAGCAGTAAAGCGGGAGGGTCCTACAATGAGCAGTTCTTC,CASSKAGGSYNEQFF
.,TRBD1,TRBV7-3,TRBJ1-1,TGTGCCAGCAGCCCGACAGGGTCTATGAACACTGAAGCCTTCTTT,CASSPTGSMNTEAFF
.,TRBD2,TRBV11-2,TRBJ2-7,TGTGCCAGCGGGACTAGCGGGGCCGTGCAGTACTTC,CASGTSGAVQYF
.,.,TRBV7-2,TRBJ2-1,TGTGCCAGCAGCTTTATTGTGTTCTCCGGGAGAGTTAATGAGCAGTTCTTC,CASSFIVFSGRVNEQFF
once,.,TRBV5-4,TRBJ2-3,TGTGCCAGCAGTTATAGTGGAGATACGCAGTATTTT,CASSYSGDTQYF
.,.,TRBV9,TRBJ2-3,TGTGCCAGCAGCGTAGCTACGAGGGCAGATACGCAGTATTTT,CASSVATRADTQYF
once,TRBD2,TRBV7-2,TRBJ2-3,TGTGCCAGCAGCTTATGGGCGGGAGATAGAGATACGCAGTATTTT,CASSLWAGDRDTQYF
.,TRBD2,TRBV5-1,TRBJ2-7,TGCGCCAGCAGCTTGGGGCTAGCGGGAGGACCGAGCTCCTACGAGCAGTACTTC,CASSLGLAGGPSSYEQYF
once,TRBD1,TRBV18,TRBJ2-5,TGTGCCAGCTCACCCCCTGAGACAGGGCATAGGGAGACCCAGTACTTC,CASSPPETGHRETQYF
.,.,TRBV28,TRBJ2-1,TGTGCCAGCACCAGCTTGGCGGGCAGCTCCTACAATGAGCAGTTCTTC,CASTSLAGSSYNEQFF
.,.,TRBV11-2,TRBJ1-3,TGTGCCAGCAGCTTGCAGGGGACGAACACCATATATTTT,CASSLQGTNTIYF
.,.,TRBV4-3,TRBJ2-3,TGCGCCAGCAGCCAAGACCCCTATTGTTGGCGGGAAACTATCAATACGCAGTATTTT,CASSQDPYCWRETINTQYF
.,TRBD1,TRBV6-5,TRBJ2-2,TGTGCCAGCACCATGGGGACAGGGGTCGGGGAGCTGTTTTTT,CASTMGTGVGELFF
.,.,TRBV28,TRBJ1-4,TGTGCCAGCAATTTAGGAGGGAATGAAAAACTGTTTTTT,CASNLGGNEKLFF
.,TRBD2,TRBV5-1,TRBJ2-3,TGCGCCAGCAACGGGGAAGCGGGAGGGGATACAGATACGCAGTATTTT,CASNGEAGGDTDTQYF
.,TRBD2,TRBV2,TRBJ2-5,TGTGCCAGCAGTGCCAGACTAGCGGGAGGTGGAGAGACCCAGTACTTC,CASSARLAGGGETQYF
.,.,TRBV19,TRBJ2-7,TGTGCCAGTAGTATAGCGGGAGATCTTTACGAGCAGTACTTC,CASSIAGDLYEQYF
.,.,TRBV28,TRBJ2-7,TGTGCCAGCACAGGGGGCGCGTCTAGCGGCTCCTACGAGCAGTACTTC,CASTGGASSGSYEQYF
.,.,TRBV5-1,TRBJ1-4,TGCGCCAGCAGCTTAGGAGTTGCTGCTGAAAAACTGTTTTTT,CASSLGVAAEKLFF
.,.,TRBV6-5,TRBJ2-3,TGTGCCAGCAGACCAAGCCTCGTAGTGGATACGCAGTATTTT,CASRPSLVVDTQYF
.,.,TRBV28,TRBJ1-5,TGTGCCAGCAGTTCCTCCCCCATGGGGGCAAAATATCAGCCCCAGCATTTT,CASSSSPMGAKYQPQHF
.,.,TRBV6-4,TRBJ1-4,TGTGCCAGCACCTACACACAGCCAACTAATGAAAAACTGTTTTTT,CASTYTQPTNEKLFF
once,.,TRBV15,TRBJ1-5,TGTGCCACCAGCAGAGCCCGTATTGGCAATCAGCCCCAGCATTTT,CATSRARIGNQPQHF
.,.,TRBV7-9,TRBJ2-2,TGTGCCAGCACCCGGACTAACACCGGGGAGCTGTTTTTT,CASTRTNTGELFF
.,.,TRBV6-5,TRBJ1-1,TGTGCCATAAAAAGGTTCAGGGAGAACACTGAAGCTTTCTTT,CAIKRFRENTEAFF
once,TRBD1,TRBV19,TRBJ2-2,TGTGCCAGTAACCCAGGACAGGGGGCCGGGGAGCTGTTTTTT,CASNPGQGAGELFF
.,TRBD2,TRBV2,TRBJ2-1,TGTGCCAGCAGGGAACTACTAGCGGGAGCCTACAATGAGCAGTTCTTC,CASRELLAGAYNEQFF
.,.,TRBV11-3,TRBJ2-7,TGTGCCAGCAGCTCTCCTCAGGGGAACGAGCAGTACTTC,CASSSPQGNEQYF
.,.,TRBV30,TRBJ2-5,TGTGCCTGGATATCTCGTCTGTGGTCCAGGGAAGAGACCCAGTACTTC,CAWISRLWSREETQYF
.,.,TRBV2,TRBJ1-4,TGTGCCAGCAGTGAAGCGCCGATGGACAGCAATGAAAAACTGTTTTTT,CASSEAPMDSNEKLFF
.,TRBD1,TRBV2,TRBJ1-5,TGTGCCAGCAGTGCCGGGTCGAAGGGGGCTAATCAGCCCCAGCATTTT,CASSAGSKGANQPQHF